The clone carrying this TCR beta chain was counted once. Original data processing: Estimation of nucleated cell counts was performed using reference gene primer amplification. Profiled with immunoSEQ multiplex PCR; TCRdb holds only in-frame clones, not every one. V and J calls and clone size are those listed in that table; D and trimming were worked out from the DNA. The sample shows approximately 99,000 clones, 84% of them seen only once. This sample stems from a study of blood T cell repertoires in COVID-19. Study-wide background: Material from acute and convalescent COVID-19 was sourced from the United States, Italy and Spain. PBMCs, B-cell-depleted T cells, or T cells were the source of the cDNA or gDNA that made up the material.

Per the germline V gene, CDR1 is MDHEN and CDR2 is SYDVKM. The CDR3 is 10 residues long. Sequencing was done on a sample of peripheral blood. The chain links TRBV28 to TRBJ1-2; D unclear. This clonotype originated in a man in his 70s with active or convalescent COVID-19. CDR3 in DNA: TGTGCGAGGGCCCACTATGGCTACACCTTC. Its translation is CARAHYGYTF.